A single sample gave rise to the 5 T cell receptor beta chains below, sequenced in a study of blood T cells in healthy people across ages. A J-beta primer mix and a sample-barcoded 5' primer were used in a second PCR of roughly 7 to 12 cycles. TCRdb called the 5' RACE reads again in MiXCR, with one record for every CDR3 protein. The sample lists some 1.8 million distinct CDR3 sequences; around 40% were seen once. Sequencing used blood. These receptors originate from a human donor in good health.

V and J are TRBV6-5 and TRBJ1-2; 9 bases match TRBD1. J was trimmed by 6 bases and V by 6 bases; bases with no gene match: 5. This CDR3 comprises 13 residues. CDR1 MNHEY and CDR2 SVGAGI come from the germline V gene. The CDR3 loop is CASRDRGVDGYTF. The CDR3 region has the DNA TGTGCCAGCAGGGACAGGGGAGTGGATGGCTACACCTTC.

This sequence joins TRBV29-1 and TRBJ2-5, with a tentative D call TRBD1 (6 bases). The CDR3 has 13 residues. V shed 6 bases and J shed 5 bases, with 16 bases lying between them. Germline loops: CDR1 SQVTM, CDR2 ANQGSEA. CDR3 residues: CSVKPTGLETQYF. CDR3 bases: TGCAGCGTCAAACCGACAGGTCTGGAGACCCAGTACTTC.

The V and J genes are TRBV7-2 and TRBJ2-5, with 9 nucleotides matching TRBD2. The CDR3 runs to 16 residues. The J segment lost 1 base and the V segment lost 5 bases, leaving 8 bases of the junction unmatched. Germline CDR1 and CDR2: SGHTA and FQGNSA. The DNA for the CDR3 is TGTGCCAGCAGCGGCGGGACTAGCAGAAGCCAAGAGACCCAGTACTTC. This sequence encodes CASSGGTSRSQETQYF.

CDR3 in DNA: TGTGCCAGCAGCTTGTTTTTCTGGGGGTCGGGTGAGCAGTTCTTC. Amino acid sequence: CASSLFFWGSGEQFF. The rearrangement links TRBV5-5 to TRBJ2-1; D tentatively reads TRBD1 or TRBD2 (5 bases each). V lost 1 base and J 9 bases, leaving 17 bases between the germline ends. The CDR3 runs to 15 residues. Germline CDR1 is SGHKS and CDR2 is YYEKEE (reference sequence).

This clonotype showed up just a few times. The chain uses TRBV20-1 and TRBJ1-1, with no clear D. The ends were cut back, 4 bases at V and 4 bases at J, with 10 bases in the middle. Germline V CDR1 and CDR2: DFQATT, SNEGSKA (reference sequence). This CDR3 comprises 12 residues. CDR3 residues: CSATPRFTEAFF. CDR3 nucleotide sequence: TGCAGTGCTACTCCTAGGTTCACTGAAGCTTTCTTT.